Described below is a single TCR beta chain sequence and its context. Antigen specificity is unknown. Time point meaning: peripheral blood 6 weeks after treatment start. Spike-ins of synthetic TCR analog templates went into each PCR. Clones were sequenced by immunoSEQ multiplex PCR, and TCRdb holds only the in-frame ones, with some missing. The data contain some 110,000 clones, approximately 90% of them singletons. The data derive from a study of PD-L1 blockade in urothelial cancer. Whole-study results and caveats: It was durable-benefit patients whose tumor-associated blood clones expanded more at 3 weeks. Below-median blood TCR clonality before treatment forecast better survival.

V lost 1 base, J lost 5 bases, and 11 bases stayed unmatched. This CDR3 has 16 amino acids. CDR1 and CDR2 from the germline V gene are GTSNPN and SVGIG (reference sequence). The rearrangement links TRBV30 to TRBJ2-7; 10 bases fit TRBD2. The receptor comes from a man aged 55 to 70 with urothelial cancer. The specimen was PBMCs, collected around atezolizumab (anti-PD-L1) treatment. Here the CDR3 DNA reads TGTGCCTGGAGTGATGGAAGCGGGGGGGCGTTAAACGAGCAGTACTTC. This translates into CAWSDGSGGALNEQYF.